What follows describes a single TCR beta chain. These data belong to a study of cytomegalovirus exposure and HLA in healthy donors. This CDR3 has 15 amino acids. V was trimmed by 6 bases and J by 0 bases, leaving 12 bases between them. Per germline, CDR1 MNHEY and CDR2 SVGAGI. PCR involved 60 Vbeta and 13 Jbeta primers. The repertoire was sequenced with immunoSEQ multiplex PCR; TCRdb's copy has only in-frame clones and lacks some. The sample lists more than 150,000 clones; around 80% were seen once. This receptor was identified in a girl aged 10 to 17 in good health and CMV-seropositive. Sequenced input: PBMCs. The V and J genes are TRBV6-5 and TRBJ2-4; no definite D call. CDR3 amino acids: CASSPGVLAKNIQYF. In DNA form, the CDR3 reads TGTGCCAGCAGCCCCGGAGTACTAGCCAAAAACATTCAGTACTTC.